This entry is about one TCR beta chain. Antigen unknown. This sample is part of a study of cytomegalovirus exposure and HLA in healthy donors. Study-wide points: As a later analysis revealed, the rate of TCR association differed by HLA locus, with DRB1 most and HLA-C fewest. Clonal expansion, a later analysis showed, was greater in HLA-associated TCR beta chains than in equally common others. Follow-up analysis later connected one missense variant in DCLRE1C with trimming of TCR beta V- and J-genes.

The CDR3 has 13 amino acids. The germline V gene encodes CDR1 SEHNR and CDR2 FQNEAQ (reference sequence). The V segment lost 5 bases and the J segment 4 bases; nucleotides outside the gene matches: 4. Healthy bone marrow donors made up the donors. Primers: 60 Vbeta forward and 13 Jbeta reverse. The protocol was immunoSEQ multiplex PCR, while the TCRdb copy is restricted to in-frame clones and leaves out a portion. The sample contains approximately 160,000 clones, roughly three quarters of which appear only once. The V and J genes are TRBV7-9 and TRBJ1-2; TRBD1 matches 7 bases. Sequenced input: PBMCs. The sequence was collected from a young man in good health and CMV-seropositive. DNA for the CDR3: TGTGCCAGCAGCCGGGACAGCTTCTATGGCTACACCTTC. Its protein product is CASSRDSFYGYTF.